The present T cell receptor (beta chain) was sequenced within a study of CD8 T cells in ankylosing spondylitis. Findings and limits, study-wide: Disease-linked clones reportedly concentrated significantly in matched ankylosing spondylitis synovial fluid. One TCR beta motif, made up of roughly 8 highly homologous variants, appeared characteristic of ankylosing spondylitis blood.

Concerning this clonotype: Its antigen is undetermined.

Each TCR beta library was made by quantitative 5'-RACE that incorporated molecular barcodes. Each CDR3 protein gets one entry after TCRdb re-called the 5' RACE reads with MiXCR. This sample has 250,000 to 300,000 distinct CDR3 sequences, with around 20% found just once. Looked up from germline, CDR1 is LGHNA and CDR2 is YNFKEQ. V gave up 2 bases and J gave up 4 bases; unmatched junction bases: 5. This CDR3 has 15 residues. Sequenced input: blood, either unsorted or a sorted T cell fraction (not recorded which). The receptor comes from a male donor with ankylosing spondylitis or in good health (not recorded which). The chain is built from TRBV4-2 and TRBJ2-3; TRBD2 aligns across 8 bases. CDR3 in DNA: TGTGCCAGCAGCCAACTAGCGGGTCCGGCAGATACGCAGTATTTT. It codes for CASSQLAGPADTQYF.